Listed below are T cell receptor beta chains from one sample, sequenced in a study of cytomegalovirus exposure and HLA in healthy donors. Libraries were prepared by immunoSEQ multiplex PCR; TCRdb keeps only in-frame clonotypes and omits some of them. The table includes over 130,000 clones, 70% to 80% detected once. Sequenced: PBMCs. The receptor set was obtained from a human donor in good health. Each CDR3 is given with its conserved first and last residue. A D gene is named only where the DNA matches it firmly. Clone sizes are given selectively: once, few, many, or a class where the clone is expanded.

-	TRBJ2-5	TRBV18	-	TGTGCCAGCTCACAACGGGTGGGAGGAGGCAAAGAGACCCAGTACTTC	CASSQRVGGGKETQYF
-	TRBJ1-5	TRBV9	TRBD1	TGTGCCAGCAGCGAGGGGACAGGGTACAATCAGCCCCAGCATTTT	CASSEGTGYNQPQHF
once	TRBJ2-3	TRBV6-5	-	TGTGCCAGCAGTAGGACAATAAGCGGCACAGATACGCAGTATTTT	CASSRTISGTDTQYF
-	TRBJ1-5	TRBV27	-	TGTGCCAGCAGTTTATATGGACAGCGAAATAGCAATCAGCCCCAGCATTTT	CASSLYGQRNSNQPQHF
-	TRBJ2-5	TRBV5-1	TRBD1	TGCGCCAGCAAAGGAAAGGGGGCGGAACGGCTTGGGGAGACCCAGTACTTC	CASKGKGAERLGETQYF
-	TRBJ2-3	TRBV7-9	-	TGTGCCAGCAGCCCAACAGGGAGCGGGATCACTAGCACAGATACGCAGTATTTT	CASSPTGSGITSTDTQYF
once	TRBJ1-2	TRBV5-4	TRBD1	TGTGCCAGCAGCTCGCGGCGGACAGGGGCTGGCTACACCTTC	CASSSRRTGAGYTF
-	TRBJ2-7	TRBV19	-	TGTGCCAGTAGTATAGGGGCCACCTACGAGCAGTACTTC	CASSIGATYEQYF
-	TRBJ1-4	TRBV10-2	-	TGCGCCAGCAGTGACCCTAGAGAGGTAGAAGAAAAACTGTTTTTT	CASSDPREVEEKLFF
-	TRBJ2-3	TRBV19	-	TGTGCCAGTAGTATAGGCGGTACTCTGGGAGATACGCAGTATTTT	CASSIGGTLGDTQYF
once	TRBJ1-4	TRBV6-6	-	TGTGCCAGCAGTCCCTTTGGGCGAGCTAATGAAAAACTGTTTTTT	CASSPFGRANEKLFF
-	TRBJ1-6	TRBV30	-	TGTGCCTGGAGTTCCGATTCACCCCTCCACTTT	CAWSSDSPLHF
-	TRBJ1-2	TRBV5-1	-	TGCGCCAGCAGCTTGAGTGAGTGGGGGAGGGGGGACTATGGCTACACCTTC	CASSLSEWGRGDYGYTF
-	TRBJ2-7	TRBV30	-	TGTGCCTGGAAGGAGTCCCGTACGTCCTACGAGCAGTACTTC	CAWKESRTSYEQYF
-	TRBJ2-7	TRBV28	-	TGTGCCAGCAGTACGGGGGACAGCCGACAATGGGAGCAGTACTTC	CASSTGDSRQWEQYF
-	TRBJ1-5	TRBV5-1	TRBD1	TGCGCCAGCAGCTTGGGACAGGGAGATCAGCCCCAGCATTTT	CASSLGQGDQPQHF
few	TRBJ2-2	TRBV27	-	TGTGCCAGCGGAGGGACCGGGGAGCTGTTTTTT	CASGGTGELFF
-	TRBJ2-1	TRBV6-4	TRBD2	TGTGCCAGCAGGGGACTAGGAGATCAGCAGTTCTTC	CASRGLGDQQFF
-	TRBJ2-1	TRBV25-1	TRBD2	TGTGCCAGCAGTGATATTAGCGGGAGCGGACGGGAGCAGTTCTTC	CASSDISGSGREQFF
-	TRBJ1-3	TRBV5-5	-	TGTGCCAGCAGCTTGGAGGCGGGGCCGGGAAACACCATATATTTT	CASSLEAGPGNTIYF
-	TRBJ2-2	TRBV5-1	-	TGCGCCAGCAGCCCAGAGACACAGAACACCGGGGAGCTGTTTTTT	CASSPETQNTGELFF
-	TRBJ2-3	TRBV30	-	TGTGCCTGGAGTGTACGCAGGGCGGATACGCAGTATTTT	CAWSVRRADTQYF
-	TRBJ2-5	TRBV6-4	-	TGTGCCAGCAGTGACTCTAGCACCCAGTACTTC	CASSDSSTQYF
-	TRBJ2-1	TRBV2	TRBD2	TGTGCCAGCAGTGAAGAGGGCGGGGGGGCGTCCCCCCCGTTCTTC	CASSEEGGGASPPFF
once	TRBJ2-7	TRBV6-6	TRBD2	TGTGCCAGCAGTTACCCGGGACTAGTAGACGAGCAGTACTTC	CASSYPGLVDEQYF
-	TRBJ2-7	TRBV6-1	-	TGTGCCAGCAGTGAATTGCAGGGGTCCTACGAGCAGTACTTC	CASSELQGSYEQYF
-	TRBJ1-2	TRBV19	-	TGTGCCAGTAGTAGGTACAGGGACGATGGCTACACCTTC	CASSRYRDDGYTF
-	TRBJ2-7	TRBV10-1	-	TGCGCCAGCAGTGAGGGTAGCCGAGGATACGAGCAGTACTTC	CASSEGSRGYEQYF